This T cell receptor (beta chain) was found in a study of T cells after yellow fever vaccination. This clonotype was seen a few times. V lost 5 bases and J lost 3; bases outside the gene matches: 3. The CDR3 is 14 residues long. Germline V gives CDR1 SGHTA, CDR2 FQGNSA. TCRdb independently ran MiXCR on the 5' RACE reads; one entry per CDR3 protein. The sample holds over 100,000 distinct CDR3 sequences, 7% to 8.5% seen once. V is TRBV7-2 and J is TRBJ2-7; the match to TRBD2 covers 11 bases. The specimen comprised CD8+ T cells sorted from PBMCs, sampled 45 days after the yellow fever booster vaccination. This clonotype was sampled from a young man who received the YFV17D yellow fever vaccine. CDR3 loop: CASSAGLAVYEQYF. CDR3 coding DNA: TGTGCCAGCAGCGCGGGACTAGCGGTCTACGAGCAGTACTTC.